One and the same sample provided the 22 T cell receptor beta chains below, sequenced in a study of shared clonotypes between healthy human individuals. Clones were sequenced by immunoSEQ multiplex PCR, and TCRdb holds only the in-frame ones, with some missing. This table holds roughly 2,000,000 clones, over 85% found once. The naive CD8 population came from CD45RO-negative cells selected for CCR7, without terminally differentiated effector memory CD45RA+ cells. Sequencing was performed on naive CD8+ T cells sorted from blood. These receptors all stem from a man aged 18 to 29 in good health.

In regard to this clone: This sample also contains other DNA sequences that code for the same CDR3. The chain combines TRBV6-5 with TRBJ1-1, with TRBD1 matching 7 bases. CDR1 is MNHEY and CDR2 is SVGAGI in the germline V gene. This CDR3 has 13 amino acids. The junction had 6 bases not matched to a gene; V was cut back by 6 bases and J by 5 bases. In DNA, the CDR3 is TGTGCCAGCAGCCTACAGGGGCATACTGAAGCTTTCTTT. Its translation: CASSLQGHTEAFF.

This chain connects TRBV6-5 to TRBJ2-2; a possible D gene is TRBD2 (6 bases). The CDR3 covers 15 residues. Trimming took 3 bases from V and 4 from J, leaving 12 bases between them. Germline CDR1 reads MNHEY; CDR2 reads SVGAGI. CDR3 region: CASSYAMGGTGELFF. Here the CDR3 DNA reads TGTGCCAGCAGTTATGCTATGGGGGGCACCGGGGAGCTGTTTTTT.

The chain joins TRBV7-8 to TRBJ2-3; D remains ambiguous. The CDR3 contains 14 residues. The germline V and J ends were trimmed by 2 bases and 4 bases, with 10 bases remaining between them. Germline assignment: CDR1 SGHVS and CDR2 FQNEAQ. CDR3 in DNA: TGTGCCAGCAGCTTAAATCTGGGGTCAGATACGCAGTATTTT. It specifies CASSLNLGSDTQYF.

The chain uses TRBV6-5 and TRBJ2-3; D unresolved. The CDR3 length is 15 residues. With 2 bases removed from V and 2 bases from J, the gap between germline ends came to 11 bases. Germline CDR1 reads MNHEY; CDR2 reads SVGAGI. The CDR3: CASSYERTITDTQYF. The CDR3 region has the DNA TGTGCCAGCAGTTACGAGCGAACTATCACAGATACGCAGTATTTT.

J is TRBJ2-7 and V is TRBV7-8, with 7 bases lining up with TRBD1. Germline V lookup: CDR1 SGHVS, CDR2 FQNEAQ. V lost 0 bases, J lost 0 bases, and 2 bases stayed unmatched. The CDR3 sequence is 15 residues long. In DNA form, the CDR3 reads TGTGCCAGCAGCTTAGCGGGGGACAGCTCCTACGAGCAGTACTTC. Its protein is CASSLAGDSSYEQYF.

This chain connects TRBV5-6 to TRBJ2-1; tentative D call: TRBD1 (5 bases). Germline V gene lookup returns CDR1 SGHDT and CDR2 YYEEEE. CDR3 length: 14 residues. Between the trimmed V and J ends, which lost 4 bases and 0 bases, there was a span of 8 bases. The CDR3: CASSDSNSYNEQFF. CDR3 nucleotides: TGTGCCAGCAGCGACAGTAACTCCTACAATGAGCAGTTCTTC.

V and J are TRBV5-6 and TRBJ2-1; D possibly corresponds to TRBD2 (6 bases). V lost 4 bases, J lost 8 bases, and 16 bases lay in between. From germline, CDR1 is SGHDT and CDR2 YYEEEE. This CDR3 is built from 14 residues. CDR3 amino acids: CASSMGLPRDEQFF. The DNA for the CDR3 is TGTGCCAGCAGCATGGGACTTCCCCGGGATGAGCAGTTCTTC.

The chain joins TRBV28 to TRBJ1-5; D uncertain. The CDR3 runs to 13 residues. Looked up from germline, CDR1 is MDHEN and CDR2 is SYDVKM. Between the trimmed V and J ends, which lost 4 bases and 7 bases, there was a span of 11 bases. For the CDR3, the DNA is TGTGCCAGCAGTTCCCCGGGAGTCCAGCCCCAGCATTTT. Translation gives CASSSPGVQPQHF.

The rearrangement links TRBV5-1 to TRBJ2-7, with TRBD1 identical over 9 bases. This CDR3 region has 17 residues. V shed 4 bases and J 6 bases; nucleotides not matched to a gene: 17. Germline V gene sequence: CDR1 SGHRS, CDR2 YFSETQ. CDR3 in amino acids: CASSKYLGQGLVGEQYF. The CDR3 DNA reads TGCGCCAGCAGCAAGTATCTAGGACAGGGGTTAGTAGGCGAGCAGTACTTC.

This sequence joins TRBV13 and TRBJ2-7; no reliable D call. The CDR3 loop spans 16 amino acids. CDR1 is PRHDT and CDR2 is FYEKMQ in the germline V gene (reference sequence). The V and J ends lost 1 base and 0 bases respectively, with 13 bases between them. The CDR3 DNA follows: TGTGCCAGCAGCTTAGAGGGCAGCAGCCGCTCCTACGAGCAGTACTTC. This encodes CASSLEGSSRSYEQYF.

The genes are TRBV4-1 and TRBJ2-7; the D gene is possibly TRBD1 (5 bases). Per germline, CDR1 MGHRA and CDR2 YSYEKL. The CDR3 sequence is 15 residues long. The V end lost 3 bases, the J end lost 3 bases, and 15 bases lay between the germline ends. The CDR3 loop is CASSHQEDNYYEQYF. CDR3 bases: TGCGCCAGCAGCCACCAAGAGGACAATTACTACGAGCAGTACTTC.

The V gene is TRBV9, the J gene TRBJ1-6; TRBD1 aligns across 10 bases. Germline V gives CDR1 SGDLS, CDR2 YYNGEE. The CDR3 runs to 15 residues. V lost 4 bases and J lost 9; bases outside the gene matches: 7. The CDR3 protein is CASSPRDRGPSPLHF. CDR3 in DNA: TGTGCCAGCAGCCCCCGTGACAGGGGGCCTTCACCCCTCCACTTT.

The chain uses TRBV2 and TRBJ1-2; 11 positions agree with TRBD1. V was pared by 7 bases and J by 4 bases, with 11 bases of the junction left unmatched. The CDR3 sequence is 16 residues long. Germline assignment: CDR1 SNHLY and CDR2 FYNNEI. The DNA for the CDR3 is TGTGCCAGCACCAGGACAGGGGGCTTTTCTAGCTATGGCTACACCTTC. Translation: CASTRTGGFSSYGYTF. The entire variable domain, with the rest obtained from reference TRBV2 and TRBJ1-2, is as follows: EPEVTQTPSHQVTQMGQEVILRCVPISNHLYFYWYRQILGQKVEFLVSFYNNEISEKSEIFDDQFSVERPDGSNFTLKIRSTKLEDSAMYFCASTRTGGFSSYGYTFGSGTRLTVV.

This chain connects TRBV10-3 to TRBJ2-5; 7 bases agree with TRBD1. This CDR3 has 13 residues. CDR1 is ENHRY, CDR2 SYGVKD, per germline. V lost 6 bases to trimming and J lost 2 bases; unmatched junction nucleotides: 3. CDR3: CAISPGQQETQYF. The CDR3 DNA follows: TGTGCCATCAGCCCGGGACAGCAAGAGACCCAGTACTTC.

The chain employs TRBV28 and TRBJ1-1, with D hard to call. CDR1 is MDHEN and CDR2 is SYDVKM in the germline V gene. Trimming left V 0 bases short and J 3 bases short, with 11 bases between. This CDR3 has 15 amino acids. CDR3 loop: CASSLWRGRDTEAFF. In nucleotides, the CDR3 is TGTGCCAGCAGTTTATGGCGGGGTAGGGACACTGAAGCTTTCTTT.

This clone was picked up one time. This chain uses TRBV5-1 with TRBJ2-6; 7 bases are shared with TRBD1. This CDR3 is built from 17 residues. The ends lost 0 bases at V and 4 bases at J; junction bases unmatched: 7. The germline gives CDR1 SGHRS, CDR2 YFSETQ. The CDR3 coding sequence is TGCGCCAGCAGCTTGGCTATACAGGGGACCGGGGCCAACGTCCTGACTTTC. The encoded protein is CASSLAIQGTGANVLTF.

Notes on this clone: Other DNA sequences in the same sample also yield this CDR3. V gene TRBV20-1 combines with J gene TRBJ1-1; D not resolved. The CDR3 covers 11 residues. Germline-derived CDR1 and CDR2 are DFQATT and SNEGSKA (reference sequence). Between the trimmed V and J ends, which lost 2 bases and 4 bases, there was a span of 5 bases. This chain's CDR3 is CSARLVTEAFF. The CDR3 DNA reads TGCAGTGCTAGATTGGTCACTGAAGCTTTCTTT.

CDR3 sequence: CASSLGQGVDEQFF. The CDR3 coding sequence is TGCGCCAGCAGCCTGGGACAGGGGGTTGATGAGCAGTTCTTC. The rearrangement uses TRBV5-1 and TRBJ2-1, with TRBD1 matching over 11 bases. This CDR3 is 14 amino acids long. V lost 4 bases and J lost 8; bases outside the gene matches: 5. In germline, CDR1 is SGHRS, CDR2 YFSETQ.

This chain joins TRBV27 and TRBJ2-5; D may be TRBD2 (7 bases). The CDR3 consists of 15 residues. Germline CDR1 reads MNHEY; CDR2 reads SMNVEV (reference sequence). Trimming left V 5 bases short and J 5 bases short, with 18 bases between. CDR3 sequence: CASSVTQGRGETQYF. The CDR3 bases are TGTGCCAGCAGTGTGACTCAGGGGCGGGGGGAGACCCAGTACTTC.

Note on this clone: In the same sample, other DNA sequences code for this CDR3. The rearrangement links TRBV6-1 to TRBJ2-7; D may correspond to TRBD1 or TRBD2 (5 bases each). V lost 8 bases and J 1 base, leaving 12 bases between the germline ends. Germline lookup yields CDR1 MNHNS and CDR2 SASEGT. CDR3 length equals 13 residues. The CDR3 DNA follows: TGTGCCAGCCGACCCGGGGCTTCCTACGAGCAGTACTTC. It is translated as CASRPGASYEQYF.

The chain uses TRBV5-1 and TRBJ2-7, with 8 bases identical to TRBD1. With 7 bases clipped from V and 1 base from J, the junction kept 4 bases outside the gene matches. CDR1 SGHRS and CDR2 YFSETQ come from the germline V gene. The CDR3 length is 13 residues. CDR3 bases: TGCGCCAGCCGGGACAGGCCTTCCTACGAGCAGTACTTC. It codes for CASRDRPSYEQYF.

This chain connects TRBV19 to TRBJ2-7; no clear D gene. In germline, CDR1 is LNHDA, CDR2 SQIVND (reference sequence). This CDR3 region has 14 residues. Trimming took off 2 bases at V and 0 bases at J, with 8 bases between the two ends. CDR3 DNA: TGTGCCAGTAGTATACCCGGCAACTCCTACGAGCAGTACTTC. Its translation is CASSIPGNSYEQYF.